This T cell receptor beta chain comes out of a study of T-cell memory formation after mild COVID-19. Study-level results: Later expanders leaned CD4+, whereas day 15 to 85 contracting clones were balanced CD4/CD8. The appearance of some responding clones in pre-infection memory suggested that cross-reactive memory joined.

A few counts support this clonotype. The target antigen is unknown. The V end was cut by 6 bases, the J end by 1 base, with 12 bases between. The length of the CDR3 is 14 residues. Germline V gives CDR1 KGHSH, CDR2 LQKENI. The 5'RACE method, run with constant-segment primers, produced TCR alpha and TCR beta cDNA libraries (carrying sample barcodes and UMIs). MiXCR, run by TCRdb on the 5' RACE reads, gives a single entry per CDR3 protein. The sample shows about 560,000 distinct CDR3 sequences, 17% of them seen only once. The chain carries TRBV18 and TRBJ1-1; weak D call: TRBD1 (5 bases). This receptor was identified in an adult woman who had mild COVID-19 (a few samples of this study predate the infection). Cell type and time point are not known. Source material: PBMCs or a T cell subset sorted from them (not recorded which). The CDR3 region is CASSPGGKNTEAFF. In DNA form, the CDR3 reads TGTGCCAGCTCGCCGGGGGGGAAGAACACTGAAGCTTTCTTT.